One T cell receptor beta chain is described in this entry. Its antigen is still unknown. The germline V gene has CDR1 SGHKS and CDR2 YYEKEE (reference sequence). The CDR3 consists of 15 residues. V lost 5 bases and J lost 0; bases outside the gene matches: 8. This record comes from a study of CD8 T cells in ankylosing spondylitis. Study-level findings and limits: Significant enrichment of disease-linked clones was reportedly seen in matched ankylosing spondylitis synovial fluid. The authors found the disease-linked clones to be CD8+ and relatively rare in peripheral blood.

Quantitative molecular-barcoded 5'-RACE generated the TCR beta libraries. TCRdb analysed the 5' RACE reads with MiXCR anew, one entry per CDR3 protein. This sample has 180,000 or so distinct CDR3 sequences, with roughly 12% found just once. The chain employs TRBV5-5 and TRBJ2-7; TRBD2 aligns across 7 bases. The source of this sequence is a male donor with ankylosing spondylitis or in good health (not recorded which). Sequenced: blood, either unsorted or a sorted T cell fraction (not recorded which). For the CDR3, the DNA is TGTGCCAGCAGGAGCGGGACTGAGAGCTCCTACGAGCAGTACTTC. Protein sequence: CASRSGTESSYEQYF.